This TCR beta chain originates from a study of identical twins. Study results and limitations: Fewer insertions characterized abundant cord blood beta clonotypes, whereas memory repertoires showed none. In beta out-of-frame sequences, the excess sharing between twins was weaker. Modelling approaches yielded underestimates of out-of-frame TCR alpha sharing between monozygotic twins.

With template switching, a universal primer site was added, and the cDNA carried unique molecular identifiers. Each CDR3 protein gets one entry after TCRdb re-called the 5' RACE reads with MiXCR. The repertoire includes roughly 700,000 distinct CDR3 sequences, more than 6.5% of them detected once, and about 0.98% sits in the top ten. This clonotype was observed a few times. Its antigen is not identified. The CDR3 spans 15 residues. CDR1 and CDR2 (germline): MNHEY, SVGAGI. V lost 0 bases and J lost 1, with 7 bases in between. These same data were also listed under a study on yellow fever vaccine responses in identical twins.

The clonotype comes from a young woman in good health. Sequenced input: PBMCs. The chain is built from TRBV6-5 and TRBJ2-4, with unresolved D. The CDR3 reads CASSYSWSAKNIQYF. The CDR3 DNA follows: TGTGCCAGCAGTTACTCCTGGAGCGCCAAAAACATTCAGTACTTC.